In its sample, the clone carrying this T cell receptor beta chain was seen many times. Antigen specificity is unknown. The CDR3 spans 17 residues. Per the germline V gene, CDR1 is MNHNS and CDR2 is SASEGT. V was shortened by 1 base and J by 8 bases, with 23 bases between the two germline ends. The data belong to a study of Graves' ophthalmopathy and Graves' hyperthyroidism. Background on the study: Ahead of any treatment, peripheral blood was obtained at the initial diagnosis. Whole-study findings and limits: Ophthalmopathy versus stable hyperthyroidism: 13-signature model gave roughly 88% sensitivity, 80% to 84% specificity.

Diagnosis was based on clinical symptoms, serum thyroxine, TRAb, thyroid ultrasound and orbital computed tomography. Sampling about 9.7 ml of fresh peripheral blood provided the PBMCs. Scientists amplified the TCR beta CDR3 regions from RNA transcripts. The library came from an HTBI-primed first-round RT-PCR and a second-round multiplex PCR. One entry per CDR3 protein results from TCRdb running MiXCR on the multiplex PCR reads. The repertoire has about 220,000 distinct CDR3 sequences, around a fifth of them found once; the top ten carry around 45%. This TCR came from a woman between 45 and 60 years old with Graves' ophthalmopathy. Sample: peripheral blood. V and J are TRBV6-1 and TRBJ1-1, with D possibly matching TRBD1 (5 bases). This CDR3 is CASSEEGPVGWGSEAFF. For the CDR3, the DNA is TGTGCCAGCAGTGAAGAAGGGCCCGTGGGGTGGGGGTCGGAAGCTTTCTTT.